This T cell receptor beta chain was identified in a study of cytomegalovirus exposure and HLA in healthy donors. Study context: Unique TCRs numbering some 93 million, obtained from HLA-typed donors, made up an early data release.

The CDR3 contains 13 residues. Germline V lookup: CDR1 LNHDA, CDR2 SQIVND (reference sequence). The V and J ends lost 4 bases and 7 bases respectively, with 10 bases between them. PCR primers comprised 60 Vbeta and 13 Jbeta primers. Using immunoSEQ multiplex PCR, the repertoire was profiled, and TCRdb retains in-frame clones only, with some absent. The table shows approximately 93,000 clones, with more than 55% occurring only once. This chain joins TRBV19 and TRBJ2-2; D is ambiguous. Sequences were obtained from PBMCs. The TCR originated in a boy aged 5-17 years in good health and CMV-seropositive. CDR3 in amino acids: CASSRRENGELFF. DNA for the CDR3: TGTGCCAGTAGTAGGAGAGAGAACGGGGAGCTGTTTTTT. The complete variable domain, with remaining parts taken from reference TRBV19 and TRBJ2-2, reads DGGITQSPKYLFRKEGQNVTLSCEQNLNHDAMYWYRQDPGQGLRLIYYSQIVNDFQKGDIAEGYSVSREKKESFPLTVTSAQKNPTAFYLCASSRRENGELFFGEGSRLTVL.